Detailed here is one T cell receptor (beta chain). In the same sample, other DNA sequences code for this CDR3. This record belongs to a study of blood T cell repertoires in COVID-19. On the study more broadly: PBMCs, B-cell-depleted T cells, or T cells provided the cDNA or gDNA that made up the material.

Looked up from germline, CDR1 is KGHSH and CDR2 is LQKENI. The V segment lost 5 bases and the J segment 4 bases; nucleotides outside the gene matches: 6. The CDR3 covers 15 residues. In the authors' workflow: By means of reference gene primer amplification, nucleated cell counts were estimated. Sequencing was performed with immunoSEQ multiplex PCR; in TCRdb, only in-frame clones are kept and a portion is missing. The DNA gave D and trimming, while V, J and clone size come from that table. The sample yields over 40,000 clones, just over 85% seen once. The sequenced sample was peripheral blood. The rearrangement uses TRBV18 and TRBJ2-2; 8 nucleotides match TRBD1. The TCR was taken from a man older than 75 with acute or convalescent COVID-19. The CDR3 DNA sequence: TGTGCCAGCTCATCCGGACAGGGCGGCACCGGGGAGCTGTTTTTT. This encodes CASSSGQGGTGELFF.